This T cell receptor (beta chain) was captured in a study of T-cell reconstitution after alpha-beta-depleted transplantation in children. This clonotype occurred many times. V was clipped by 6 bases and J by 4 bases; unmatched bases: 4. The length of the CDR3 is 13 residues. Unique molecular identifiers tagged the TCRbeta library. TCRdb reprocessed the PCR reads via MiXCR and lists one record per CDR3 protein. Of 150,000 to 200,000 distinct CDR3 sequences listed, about 14% were seen once; the top ten hold roughly 13%. The chain employs TRBV12-3 or TRBV12-4 and TRBJ1-2, with 8 bases lining up with TRBD1. This TCR came from a human donor who donated a stem cell graft to a child with acute lymphoblastic leukemia. The starting material was PBMCs from the stem cell graft donor, obtained from the stem cell graft. CDR3 protein: CASSRGQGYGYTF. CDR3 coding DNA: TGTGCCAGCAGCCGTGGACAGGGCTATGGCTACACCTTC.